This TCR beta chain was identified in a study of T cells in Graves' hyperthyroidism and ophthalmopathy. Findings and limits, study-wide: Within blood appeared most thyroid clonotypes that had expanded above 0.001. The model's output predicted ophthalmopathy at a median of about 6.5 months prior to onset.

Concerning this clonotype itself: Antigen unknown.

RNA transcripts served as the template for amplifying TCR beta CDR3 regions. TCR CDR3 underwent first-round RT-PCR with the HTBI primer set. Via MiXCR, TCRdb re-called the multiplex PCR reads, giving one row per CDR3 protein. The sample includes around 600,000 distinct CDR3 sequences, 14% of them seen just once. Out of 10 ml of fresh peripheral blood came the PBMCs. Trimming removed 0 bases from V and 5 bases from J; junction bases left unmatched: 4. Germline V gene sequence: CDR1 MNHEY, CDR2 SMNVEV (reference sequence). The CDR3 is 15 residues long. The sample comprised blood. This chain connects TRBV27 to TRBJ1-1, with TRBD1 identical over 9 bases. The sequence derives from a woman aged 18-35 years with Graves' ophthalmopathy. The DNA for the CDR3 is TGTGCCAGCAGTTTATCGAAGACAGGGGGGACTGAAGCTTTCTTT. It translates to CASSLSKTGGTEAFF.